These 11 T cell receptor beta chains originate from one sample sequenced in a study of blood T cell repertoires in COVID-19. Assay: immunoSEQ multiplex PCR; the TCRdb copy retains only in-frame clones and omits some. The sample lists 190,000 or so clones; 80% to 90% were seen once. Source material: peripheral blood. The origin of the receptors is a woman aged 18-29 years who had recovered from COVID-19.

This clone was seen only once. CDR3 sequence reads: CASSQGQGASTGELFF. CDR3 bases: TGCGCCAGCAGCCAAGGACAGGGGGCGAGCACCGGGGAGCTGTTTTTT. V and J are TRBV4-3 and TRBJ2-2; 10 bases fit TRBD1. J was trimmed by 4 bases and V by 1 base; bases with no gene match: 3. Germline V CDR1 and CDR2: LGHNA, YSLEER. The CDR3 totals 16 residues.

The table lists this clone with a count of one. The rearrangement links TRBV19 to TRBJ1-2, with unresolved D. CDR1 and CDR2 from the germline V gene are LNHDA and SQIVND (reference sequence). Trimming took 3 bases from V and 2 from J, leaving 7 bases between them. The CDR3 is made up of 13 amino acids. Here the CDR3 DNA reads TGTGCCAGTAGTATTGAGATAAACTATGGCTACACCTTC. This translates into CASSIEINYGYTF.

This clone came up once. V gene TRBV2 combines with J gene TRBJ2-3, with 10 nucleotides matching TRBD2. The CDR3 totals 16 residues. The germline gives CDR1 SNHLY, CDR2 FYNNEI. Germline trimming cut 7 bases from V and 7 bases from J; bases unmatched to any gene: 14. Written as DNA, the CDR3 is TGTGCCAGCATGAGGAGGTCTAGCGGGAGTTTTTATACGCAGTATTTT. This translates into CASMRRSSGSFYTQYF. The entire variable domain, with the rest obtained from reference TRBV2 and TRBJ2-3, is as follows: EPEVTQTPSHQVTQMGQEVILRCVPISNHLYFYWYRQILGQKVEFLVSFYNNEISEKSEIFDDQFSVERPDGSNFTLKIRSTKLEDSAMYFCASMRRSSGSFYTQYFGPGTRLTVL.

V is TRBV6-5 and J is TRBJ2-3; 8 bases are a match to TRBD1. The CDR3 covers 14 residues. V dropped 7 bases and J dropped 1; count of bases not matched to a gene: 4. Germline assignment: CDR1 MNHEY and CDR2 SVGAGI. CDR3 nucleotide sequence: TGTGCCAGCACCTTGGACAGGGGCACAGATACGCAGTATTTT. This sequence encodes CASTLDRGTDTQYF.

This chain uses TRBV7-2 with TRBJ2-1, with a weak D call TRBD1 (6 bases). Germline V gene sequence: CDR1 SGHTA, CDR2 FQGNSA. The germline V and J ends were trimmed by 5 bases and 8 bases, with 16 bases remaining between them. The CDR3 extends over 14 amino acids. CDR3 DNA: TGTGCCAGCAGCCCAGCTGGGTGGGGGCATGAGCAGTTCTTC. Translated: CASSPAGWGHEQFF. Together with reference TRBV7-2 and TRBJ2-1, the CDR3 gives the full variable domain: GAGVSQSPSNKVTEKGKDVELRCDPISGHTALYWYRQSLGQGLEFLIYFQGNSAPDKSGLPSDRFSAERTGGSVSTLTIQRTQQEDSAVYLCASSPAGWGHEQFFGPGTRLTVL.

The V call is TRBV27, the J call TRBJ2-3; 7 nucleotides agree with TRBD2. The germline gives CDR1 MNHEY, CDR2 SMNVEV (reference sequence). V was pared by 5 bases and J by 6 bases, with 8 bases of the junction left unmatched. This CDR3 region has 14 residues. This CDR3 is CASSGGSRRDTQYF. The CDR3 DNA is TGTGCCAGCAGTGGCGGGAGTAGGAGGGATACGCAGTATTTT.

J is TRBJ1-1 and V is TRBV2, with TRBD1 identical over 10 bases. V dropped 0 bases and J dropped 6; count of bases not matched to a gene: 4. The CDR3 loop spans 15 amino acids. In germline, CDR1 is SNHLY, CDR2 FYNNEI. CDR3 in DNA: TGTGCCAGCAGTGAAGCGGACAGGGGGGTGTCTGAAGCTTTCTTT. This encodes CASSEADRGVSEAFF.

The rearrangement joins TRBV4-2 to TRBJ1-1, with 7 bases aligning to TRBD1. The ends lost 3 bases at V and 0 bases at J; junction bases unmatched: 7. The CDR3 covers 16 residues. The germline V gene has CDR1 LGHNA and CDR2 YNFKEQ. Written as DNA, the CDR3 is TGTGCCAGCAGCCAGGTCCCGGGACAGTTGAACACTGAAGCTTTCTTT. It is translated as CASSQVPGQLNTEAFF.

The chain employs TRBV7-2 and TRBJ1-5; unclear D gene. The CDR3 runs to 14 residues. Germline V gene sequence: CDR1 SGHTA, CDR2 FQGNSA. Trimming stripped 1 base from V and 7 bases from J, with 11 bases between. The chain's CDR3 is CASSLVGFGQPQHF. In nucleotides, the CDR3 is TGTGCCAGCAGCTTAGTTGGTTTCGGGCAGCCCCAGCATTTT.

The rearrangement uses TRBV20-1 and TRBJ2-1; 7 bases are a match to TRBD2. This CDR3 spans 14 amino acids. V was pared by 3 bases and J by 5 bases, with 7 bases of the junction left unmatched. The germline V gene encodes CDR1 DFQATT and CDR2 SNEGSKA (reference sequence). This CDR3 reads CSASGGRADNEQFF. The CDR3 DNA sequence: TGCAGTGCTAGTGGAGGGAGGGCCGACAATGAGCAGTTCTTC.

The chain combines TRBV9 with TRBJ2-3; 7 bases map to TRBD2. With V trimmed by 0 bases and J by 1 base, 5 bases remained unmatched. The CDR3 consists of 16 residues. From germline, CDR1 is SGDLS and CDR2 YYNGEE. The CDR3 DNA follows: TGTGCCAGCAGCGTAGGCGGGGGAAAGGGCACAGATACGCAGTATTTT. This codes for CASSVGGGKGTDTQYF.